The clone carrying this TCR beta chain was counted ten times or more. Its antigen is unidentified. TCRdb re-analysed the PCR reads in MiXCR, keeping a single row per CDR3 protein. The table lists fewer than 350,000 distinct CDR3 sequences, over 20% of them singletons, with about 0.81% in the top ten. The CDR3 spans 14 residues. J lost 10 bases, V lost 3 bases, and 10 bases had no gene match. The data were obtained in a study of molecular identifiers for immune sequencing clone quantification. Study-level results: Clones above 20 RNA copies contained over 99% of effector molecules and under 1% of naive molecules.

Sample: naive CD8+ T cells from blood, with Jurkat cell RNA spiked in. Subset in this sample: FACS-sorted CD8+CD4-CCR7+CD45RA+ naive T cells. The genes are TRBV12-3 or TRBV12-4 and TRBJ1-1; 8 bases line up with TRBD1. The receptor was isolated from a human donor in good health. Some libraries in this study had Jurkat cell RNA spiked in. For the CDR3, the DNA is TGTGCCAGCAGTTTGGGAATCTACAGGGGGTCAGCTTTCTTT. Encoded protein: CASSLGIYRGSAFF.